This TCR beta chain was retrieved from a study of tissue T cells after allogeneic stem cell transplantation. Here immunoSEQ multiplex PCR was the method, and the copy in TCRdb shows in-frame clones only, minus some. Found here are about 11,000 clones, roughly two fifths of them singletons; the top ten hold roughly 1.9%. About this clone itself: Just one base apart from a much larger clone, this may be a read error. The genes are named according to mouse. The read ends 1 residue before the CDR3 terminus; that terminus is restored from the germline J gene. Other DNA variants within this sample encode the same CDR3.

The time point: mouse harvest day 7 after allogeneic transplant. Each mouse received 10^7 T-cell-depleted marrow cells plus 10^6 splenic CD5+ T cells by tail vein. Germline CDR1 KGHPV, CDR2 FQNQEV (reference sequence). The CDR3 length is 14 residues. Trimming cost V 4 bases and J 0 bases, with 7 bases left between them. The receptor was derived from a female BALB/c mouse given C57BL/6 T cells with graft-versus-host disease after an allogeneic hematopoietic cell transplant. The specimen was skin. The chain has TRBV26 and TRBJ1-3, with a possible D match to TRBD1 (6 bases). The CDR3 DNA, read in part, is TGTGCCAGCAGTCGGGACAATTCTGGAAATACGCTCTAT. It codes for CASSRDNSGNTLY. The CDR3 reads in full as CASSRDNSGNTLYF. Looking up the rest from reference TRBV26 and TRBJ1-3 gives the full variable domain: NSKVIQTPRYLVKGQGQKAKMRCIPEKGHPVVFWYQQNKNNEFKFLINFQNQEVLQQIDMTEKRFSAECPSNSPCSLEIQSSEAGDSALYLCASSRDNSGNTLYFGEGSRLIVV.